A single sample is the source of the 6 T cell receptor beta chains below, sequenced in a study of blood T cell repertoires in COVID-19. Some clones are missing from TCRdb's copy, which holds only in-frame ones; the method was immunoSEQ multiplex PCR. The sample has more than 300,000 clones; roughly 90% are singletons. Material for sequencing was PBMCs or T cells enriched from blood (not recorded which). The receptors come from a woman aged 25-40 years who had recovered from COVID-19.

The chain links TRBV28 to TRBJ2-7, with 9 nucleotides matching TRBD1. CDR1 and CDR2 from the germline V gene are MDHEN and SYDVKM. Trimming cost V 6 bases and J 4 bases; bases outside gene matches: 10. The CDR3 covers 15 residues. The CDR3 here is CASRARQGDGYEQYF. The CDR3 DNA sequence: TGTGCCAGCAGAGCTAGACAGGGGGATGGTTACGAGCAGTACTTC. Filled out from reference TRBV28 and TRBJ2-7, the complete variable domain reads DVKVTQSSRYLVKRTGEKVFLECVQDMDHENMFWYRQDPGLGLRLIYFSYDVKMKEKGDIPEGYSVSREKKERFSLILESASTNQTSMYLCASRARQGDGYEQYFGPGTRLTVT.

The CDR3 sequence is CASSPAGPGANVLTF. CDR3 coding DNA: TGTGCCAGCAGCCCGGCGGGGCCTGGGGCCAACGTCCTGACTTTC. The V gene is TRBV6-5, the J gene TRBJ2-6, with D maybe TRBD2 (6 bases). Germline lookup yields CDR1 MNHEY and CDR2 SVGAGI. This CDR3 region has 15 residues. Trimming removed 6 bases at V and 2 bases at J, with 11 bases between.

V usage is TRBV27 and J usage is TRBJ2-3; 10 bases line up with TRBD2. Trimming took 5 bases from V and 5 from J; bases not matched to a gene: 13. This CDR3 region has 17 residues. CDR1 MNHEY and CDR2 SMNVEV come from the germline V gene (reference sequence). The CDR3 loop is CASSLILGLAGEDTQYF. CDR3 DNA: TGTGCCAGCAGTCTCATCCTGGGGCTAGCGGGAGAAGATACGCAGTATTTT.

V is TRBV2 and J is TRBJ1-3; D not resolved. In germline, CDR1 is SNHLY, CDR2 FYNNEI. The CDR3 spans 16 residues. V shed 6 bases and J shed 3 bases, with 18 bases lying between them. CDR3: CASRQMSLLVGNTIYF. The CDR3 bases are TGTGCCAGCAGACAGATGAGCCTTTTGGTTGGAAACACCATATATTTT.

This chain joins TRBV27 and TRBJ2-7; weak D call: TRBD2 (6 bases). Germline CDR1 and CDR2: MNHEY and SMNVEV (reference sequence). The CDR3 length is 13 residues. Trimming shortened V by 6 bases and J by 5 bases, and 14 bases separated the two germline ends. The CDR3 is CASRAGRGNEQYF. As DNA, the CDR3 is TGTGCCAGCAGGGCCGGGCGGGGTAACGAGCAGTACTTC.

The rearrangement links TRBV27 to TRBJ2-2; the match to TRBD1 covers 7 bases. The V segment lost 5 bases and the J segment 5 bases; nucleotides outside the gene matches: 2. Germline V gene data show CDR1 as MNHEY and CDR2 as SMNVEV (reference sequence). CDR3 length equals 13 residues. The CDR3 nucleotides read TGTGCCAGCAGTACACAGGGGACCGGGGAGCTGTTTTTT. This encodes CASSTQGTGELFF.